A selection of T cell receptor beta chains follows, all from one sample in a study of technical replicates of blood from four donors. Some clones are missing from TCRdb's copy, which holds only in-frame ones; the method was immunoSEQ multiplex PCR. The data contain about 15,000 clones, 70% to 85% of them singletons. The sample consisted of PBMCs. These receptor sequences come from a human donor in good health. Some clones in this sample may be carry-over from other donors' samples. Both conserved end residues are part of each CDR3. Each record gives: V gene, D gene, J gene, clone size, CDR3 protein, CDR3 DNA. D genes are given only for firm matches. Size values are once, few and many counts, or a class for expanded clones, and some rows have none.

v_gene: TRBV30; d_gene: -; j_gene: TRBJ1-4; abundance: -; CDR3aa: CAWSAGGSSEKLFF; CDR3nt: TGTGCCTGGAGTGCGGGAGGGTCTAGTGAAAAACTGTTTTTT
v_gene: TRBV6-1; d_gene: -; j_gene: TRBJ1-1; abundance: -; CDR3aa: CASSLHRVVNTEAFF; CDR3nt: TGTGCCAGCAGTCTACACAGGGTGGTGAACACTGAAGCTTTCTTT
v_gene: TRBV7-9; d_gene: -; j_gene: TRBJ2-1; abundance: -; CDR3aa: CASSLSGNEQFF; CDR3nt: TGTGCCAGCAGCCTTAGTGGCAATGAGCAGTTCTTC
v_gene: TRBV7-8; d_gene: TRBD2; j_gene: TRBJ2-7; abundance: -; CDR3aa: CASSPLAGGSYEQYF; CDR3nt: TGTGCCAGCAGTCCACTAGCGGGAGGCTCCTACGAGCAGTACTTC
v_gene: TRBV19; d_gene: TRBD2; j_gene: TRBJ2-2; abundance: -; CDR3aa: CASSSTSGRGELFF; CDR3nt: TGTGCCAGTAGTTCCACTAGCGGGAGGGGGGAGCTGTTTTTT
v_gene: TRBV19; d_gene: -; j_gene: TRBJ2-7; abundance: -; CDR3aa: CASSSRPGSSTSYEQYF; CDR3nt: TGTGCCAGTAGTTCTCGACCGGGATCCTCGACTTCCTACGAGCAGTACTTC
v_gene: TRBV5-6; d_gene: -; j_gene: TRBJ1-2; abundance: -; CDR3aa: CASSWAQGLLFGYTF; CDR3nt: TGTGCCAGCAGCTGGGCACAGGGTCTCCTCTTTGGCTACACCTTC
v_gene: TRBV19; d_gene: -; j_gene: TRBJ1-3; abundance: -; CDR3aa: CASKTDSGNTIYF; CDR3nt: TGTGCCAGTAAGACTGACTCTGGAAACACCATATATTTT
v_gene: TRBV7-2; d_gene: -; j_gene: TRBJ2-2; abundance: -; CDR3aa: CASSSTSYGELFF; CDR3nt: TGTGCCAGCAGCTCGACTAGTTACGGGGAGCTGTTTTTT
v_gene: TRBV7-9; d_gene: TRBD2; j_gene: TRBJ2-2; abundance: few; CDR3aa: CASSQQAGTNTGELFF; CDR3nt: TGTGCCAGCAGCCAGCAAGCGGGAACCAACACCGGGGAGCTGTTTTTT
v_gene: TRBV14; d_gene: TRBD1; j_gene: TRBJ2-1; abundance: once; CDR3aa: CASSQVTRQGWDEQFF; CDR3nt: TGTGCCAGCAGCCAAGTTACGAGACAGGGGTGGGATGAGCAGTTCTTC
v_gene: TRBV6-5; d_gene: -; j_gene: TRBJ1-3; abundance: once; CDR3aa: CASTMGGPGNTIYF; CDR3nt: TGTGCCAGCACTATGGGGGGTCCAGGAAACACCATATATTTT
v_gene: TRBV28; d_gene: TRBD1; j_gene: TRBJ2-1; abundance: -; CDR3aa: CASIPPPGQGLNEQFF; CDR3nt: TGTGCCAGCATCCCACCGCCGGGACAGGGTCTCAATGAGCAGTTCTTC
v_gene: TRBV5-6; d_gene: TRBD2; j_gene: TRBJ2-2; abundance: -; CDR3aa: CASSRGLGNTGELFF; CDR3nt: TGTGCCAGCAGCCGCGGACTAGGAAACACCGGGGAGCTGTTTTTT
v_gene: TRBV11-2; d_gene: -; j_gene: TRBJ2-1; abundance: -; CDR3aa: CASSLAGVEQFF; CDR3nt: TGTGCCAGCAGCTTAGCGGGAGTAGAGCAGTTCTTC
v_gene: TRBV28; d_gene: -; j_gene: TRBJ2-6; abundance: few; CDR3aa: CASTRGSSGANVLTF; CDR3nt: TGTGCCAGCACCCGAGGGAGTTCTGGGGCCAACGTCCTGACTTTC
v_gene: TRBV28; d_gene: TRBD1; j_gene: TRBJ1-2; abundance: once; CDR3aa: CASSLQGANGYTF; CDR3nt: TGTGCCAGCAGTCTACAGGGGGCTAATGGCTACACCTTC
v_gene: TRBV6-1; d_gene: TRBD1; j_gene: TRBJ1-1; abundance: few; CDR3aa: CASSGQGGETEAFF; CDR3nt: TGTGCCAGCTCCGGACAGGGGGGAGAGACTGAAGCTTTCTTT
v_gene: TRBV9; d_gene: TRBD2; j_gene: TRBJ2-5; abundance: once; CDR3aa: CASSVNQGPTSGNQETQYF; CDR3nt: TGTGCCAGCAGCGTCAACCAGGGACCGACTAGCGGAAACCAAGAGACCCAGTACTTC
v_gene: TRBV30; d_gene: -; j_gene: TRBJ1-1; abundance: -; CDR3aa: CAWGGTVNLRDPEAFF; CDR3nt: TGTGCCTGGGGCGGGACGGTCAACCTTAGAGATCCTGAAGCTTTCTTT
v_gene: TRBV30; d_gene: -; j_gene: TRBJ2-2; abundance: -; CDR3aa: CAWSPPYAGELFF; CDR3nt: TGTGCCTGGAGTCCTCCCTATGCCGGGGAGCTGTTTTTT
v_gene: TRBV19; d_gene: -; j_gene: TRBJ1-5; abundance: -; CDR3aa: CASSIEGGQFGQPQHF; CDR3nt: TGTGCCAGTAGTATAGAGGGCGGACAGTTTGGTCAGCCCCAGCATTTT
v_gene: TRBV11-2; d_gene: TRBD2; j_gene: TRBJ2-7; abundance: -; CDR3aa: CASSWTSTGDEQYF; CDR3nt: TGTGCCAGCAGCTGGACTAGCACGGGGGACGAGCAGTACTTC
v_gene: TRBV19; d_gene: -; j_gene: TRBJ1-3; abundance: -; CDR3aa: CASRTKTGFGGNTIYF; CDR3nt: TGTGCCAGTAGAACCAAAACAGGATTCGGAGGAAACACCATATATTTT
v_gene: TRBV5-1; d_gene: TRBD1; j_gene: TRBJ1-2; abundance: -; CDR3aa: CASSLDDRVGVGYTF; CDR3nt: TGCGCCAGCAGCTTGGATGACAGGGTGGGGGTTGGCTACACCTTC
v_gene: TRBV7-9; d_gene: -; j_gene: TRBJ2-3; abundance: once; CDR3aa: CASSPLATDTQYF; CDR3nt: TGTGCCAGCAGCCCGTTAGCGACCGATACGCAGTATTTT